This T cell receptor beta chain was captured by sequencing in a study of T cells in localized non-small cell lung cancer. Turning to this clone: Its target is unknown.

Study results and limitations: Heterogeneity remains possible because sequencing was limited to only one tumor region.

Sequencing used immunoSEQ multiplex PCR; TCRdb keeps in-frame clones, though not all of them. This sample has 45,000 to 55,000 clones, with roughly 80% found just once. CDR1 is SEHNR, CDR2 FQNEAQ, per germline (reference sequence). The CDR3 covers 13 residues. Trimming removed 4 bases from V and 5 bases from J, with 9 bases in between. The chain is built from TRBV7-9 and TRBJ1-5, with D perhaps matching TRBD1 (5 bases). Material: peripheral blood, obtained before any cancer treatment. The TCR was taken from a man aged 35 to 70 with stage I squamous cell lung carcinoma. CDR3 in DNA: TGTGCCAGCAGCTCGGGACCGTATCAGCCCCAGCATTTT. This codes for CASSSGPYQPQHF. Using reference TRBV7-9 and TRBJ1-5 for the parts outside the CDR3, the full variable domain is DTGVSQNPRHKITKRGQNVTFRCDPISEHNRLYWYRQTLGQGPEFLTYFQNEAQLEKSRLLSDRFSAERPKGSFSTLEIQRTEQGDSAMYLCASSSGPYQPQHFGDGTRLSIL.